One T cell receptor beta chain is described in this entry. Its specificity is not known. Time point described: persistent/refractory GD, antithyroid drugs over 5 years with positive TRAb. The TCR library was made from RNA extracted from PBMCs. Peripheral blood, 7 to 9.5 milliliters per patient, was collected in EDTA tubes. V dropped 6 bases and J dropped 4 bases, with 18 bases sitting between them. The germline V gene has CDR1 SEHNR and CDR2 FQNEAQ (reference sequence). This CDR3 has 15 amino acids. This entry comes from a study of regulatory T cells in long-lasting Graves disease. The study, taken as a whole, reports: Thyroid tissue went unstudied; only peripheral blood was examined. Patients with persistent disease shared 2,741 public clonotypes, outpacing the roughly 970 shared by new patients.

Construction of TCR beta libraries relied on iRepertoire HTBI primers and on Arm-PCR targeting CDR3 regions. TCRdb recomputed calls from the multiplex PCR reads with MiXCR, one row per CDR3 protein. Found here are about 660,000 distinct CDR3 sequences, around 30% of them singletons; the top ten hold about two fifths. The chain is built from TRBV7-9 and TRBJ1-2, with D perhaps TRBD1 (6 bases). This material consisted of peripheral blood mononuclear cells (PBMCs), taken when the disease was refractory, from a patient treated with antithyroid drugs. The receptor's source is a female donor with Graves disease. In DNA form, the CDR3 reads TGTGCCAGCAGTTGGAATACAGACAGGCGCTATGGCTACACCTTC. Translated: CASSWNTDRRYGYTF.